The clone carrying this TCR beta chain showed up many times. Its antigen is undetermined. The sample belongs to a study of T cells after yellow fever vaccination. At the level of the study: It was SMART-Seq v4 Ultra Low Input that prepared the fractions with low cell numbers. General observations from the study: Reappearance after the booster was observed for most primary-vaccination clones (96% CD4, almost 90% CD8).

Making TCR cDNA involved 5'RACE template switching, which added UMIs and a universal primer site. TCRdb fed the 5' RACE reads into MiXCR, producing one record per CDR3 protein. The sample holds 200,000 to 250,000 distinct CDR3 sequences; 6.9% are singletons and the top ten take about 0.85%. Trimming took off 3 bases at V and 4 bases at J, with 17 bases between the two ends. This CDR3 contains 16 residues. Looked up from germline, CDR1 is SGHRS and CDR2 is YFSETQ. This clonotype was sampled from a man between 25 and 39 years old who received the YFV17D yellow fever vaccine. The sequencing here drew on CD4+ T cells sorted from PBMCs, taken 15 days after the yellow fever booster vaccination. V usage is TRBV5-1 and J usage is TRBJ2-1; D tentatively reads TRBD1 or TRBD2 (5 bases each). The CDR3 protein is CASSSTGTGTYNEQFF. CDR3 coding DNA: TGCGCCAGCAGCTCGACGGGGACCGGTACTTACAATGAGCAGTTCTTC. Drawing the rest from reference TRBV5-1 and TRBJ2-1, the complete variable domain is KAGVTQTPRYLIKTRGQQVTLSCSPISGHRSVSWYQQTPGQGLQFLFEYFSETQRNKGNFPGRFSGRQFSNSRSEMNVSTLELGDSALYLCASSSTGTGTYNEQFFGPGTRLTVL.